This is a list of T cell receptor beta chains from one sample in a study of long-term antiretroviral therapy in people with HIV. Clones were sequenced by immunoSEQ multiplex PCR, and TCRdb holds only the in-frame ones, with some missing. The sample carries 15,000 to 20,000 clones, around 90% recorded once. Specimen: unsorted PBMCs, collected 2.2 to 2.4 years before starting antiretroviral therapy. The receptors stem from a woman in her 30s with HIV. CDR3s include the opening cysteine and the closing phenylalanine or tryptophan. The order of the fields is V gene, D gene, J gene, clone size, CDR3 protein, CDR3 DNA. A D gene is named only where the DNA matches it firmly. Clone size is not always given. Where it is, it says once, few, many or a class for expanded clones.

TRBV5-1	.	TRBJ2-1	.	CASSLSAGLSYNEQFF	TGCGCCAGCAGCTTGTCTGCAGGGCTCTCCTACAATGAGCAGTTCTTC
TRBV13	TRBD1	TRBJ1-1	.	CASSLTGLPEAFF	TGTGCCAGCAGCTTGACAGGGCTCCCTGAAGCTTTCTTT
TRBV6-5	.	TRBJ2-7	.	CASSYSAGSYEQYF	TGTGCCAGCAGTTACTCGGCAGGCTCCTACGAGCAGTACTTC
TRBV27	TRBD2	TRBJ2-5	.	CASRGLAGGYQPETQYF	TGTGCCAGCAGAGGACTAGCGGGGGGCTACCAACCAGAGACCCAGTACTTC
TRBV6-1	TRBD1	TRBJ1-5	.	CASSDFDRDWQPQHF	TGTGCCAGCAGTGACTTTGACAGGGATTGGCAGCCCCAGCATTTT
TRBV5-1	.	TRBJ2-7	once	CASSLRSDTGEQYF	TGCGCCAGCAGCTTGAGGTCGGACACCGGGGAGCAGTACTTC
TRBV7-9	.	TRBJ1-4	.	CASSVDSVNEKLFF	TGTGCCAGCAGCGTGGACAGCGTTAATGAAAAACTGTTTTTT
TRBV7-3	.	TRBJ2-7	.	CASSFFDGYEQYF	TGTGCCAGCAGCTTCTTCGATGGTTACGAGCAGTACTTC
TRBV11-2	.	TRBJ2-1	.	CASTPQGSYNEQFF	TGTGCCAGCACCCCACAGGGTTCCTACAATGAGCAGTTCTTC
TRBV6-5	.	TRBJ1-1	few	CASTQGQMNTEAFF	TGTGCCAGCACCCAGGGCCAAATGAACACTGAAGCTTTCTTT
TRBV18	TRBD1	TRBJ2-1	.	CASSEVEAGGSFDEQFF	TGTGCCAGCTCAGAGGTAGAAGCAGGGGGCTCCTTCGATGAGCAGTTCTTC
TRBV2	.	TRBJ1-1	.	CASILAQMNTEAFF	TGTGCCAGCATCTTGGCACAGATGAACACTGAAGCTTTCTTT
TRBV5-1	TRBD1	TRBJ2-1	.	CASSLSGQGAKEQFF	TGCGCCAGCAGCTTGTCCGGACAGGGGGCGAAGGAGCAGTTCTTC
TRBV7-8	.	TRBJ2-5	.	CASSLRAETQYF	TGTGCCAGCAGCTTACGGGCAGAGACCCAGTACTTC
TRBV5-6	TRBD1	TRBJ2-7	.	CASSFGWDRANEQYF	TGTGCCAGCAGCTTTGGGTGGGACAGGGCCAACGAGCAGTACTTC
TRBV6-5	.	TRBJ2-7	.	CASSYSGGKVYEQYF	TGTGCCAGCAGTTACTCAGGGGGAAAGGTTTACGAGCAGTACTTC
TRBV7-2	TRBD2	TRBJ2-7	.	CASSWGLAEYEQYF	TGTGCCAGCAGCTGGGGACTAGCCGAATACGAGCAGTACTTC
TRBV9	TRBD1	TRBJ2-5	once	CASSLSDRGFEETQYF	TGTGCCAGCAGCCTCTCGGACAGGGGGTTTGAAGAGACCCAGTACTTC
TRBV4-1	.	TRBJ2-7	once	CASSQVGGSSYEQYF	TGCGCCAGCAGCCAAGTGGGGGGAAGCTCCTACGAGCAGTACTTC
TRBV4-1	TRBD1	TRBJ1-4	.	CASSRGGTGNEKLFF	TGCGCCAGCAGCCGGGGGGGGACAGGCAATGAAAAACTGTTTTTT
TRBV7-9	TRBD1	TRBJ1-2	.	CASSSHRGSEGYTF	TGTGCCAGCAGTTCCCACAGGGGATCGGAAGGCTACACCTTC
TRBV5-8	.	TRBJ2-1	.	CASSFGTRALNEQFF	TGTGCCAGCAGCTTCGGGACTCGGGCCTTGAATGAGCAGTTCTTC
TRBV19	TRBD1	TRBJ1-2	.	CASIGQARYGYTF	TGTGCCAGTATCGGACAGGCCCGATATGGCTACACCTTC
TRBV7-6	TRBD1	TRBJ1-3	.	CASSARQGSIGNTIYF	TGTGCCAGCAGCGCCCGACAGGGGTCCATCGGAAACACCATATATTTT
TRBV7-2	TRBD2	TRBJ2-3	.	CASSLGTSPYF	TGTGCCAGCAGCTTGGGGACTAGTCCGTATTTT
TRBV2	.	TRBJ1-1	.	CASKYSPVNTEAFF	TGTGCCAGCAAATACAGCCCGGTGAACACTGAAGCTTTCTTT
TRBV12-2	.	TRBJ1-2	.	CASRLATGTSYGYTF	TGTGCAAGTCGCTTAGCGACCGGGACAAGCTATGGCTACACCTTC
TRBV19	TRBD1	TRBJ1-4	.	CASKGTGLNEKLFF	TGTGCTTCAAAAGGGACAGGCCTTAATGAAAAACTGTTTTTT
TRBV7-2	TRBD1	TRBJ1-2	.	CASSPGGDYGYTF	TGTGCCAGCAGCCCAGGGGGCGACTATGGCTACACCTTC
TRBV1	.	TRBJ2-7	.	CTSSQDCLTSGGLYEQYF	TGCACCAGCAGCCAAGATTGTCTGACTAGCGGGGGGCTGTACGAGCAGTACTTC
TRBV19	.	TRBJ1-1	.	CASSKGLMNTEAFF	TGTGCCAGTAGTAAAGGGTTGATGAACACTGAAGCTTTCTTT
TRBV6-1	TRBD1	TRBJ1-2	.	CASSEMTGGYGYTF	TGTGCCAGCAGTGAGATGACAGGGGGCTATGGCTACACCTTC
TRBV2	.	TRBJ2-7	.	CASRGRVDEQYF	TGTGCCAGCAGAGGCCGAGTGGACGAGCAGTACTTC
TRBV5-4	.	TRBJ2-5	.	CASSSVGRPQETQYF	TGTGCCAGCAGCTCGGTGGGACGGCCCCAGGAGACCCAGTACTTC
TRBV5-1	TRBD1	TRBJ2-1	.	CASSRRDRGLSDEQFF	TGCGCCAGCAGCAGACGGGACAGGGGGTTGTCCGATGAGCAGTTCTTC
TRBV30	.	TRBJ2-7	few	CAWSRAGMGEQYF	TGTGCCTGGAGTCGGGCAGGGATGGGCGAGCAGTACTTC
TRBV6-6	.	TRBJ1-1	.	CASSYSIFVGDTEAFF	TGTGCCAGCAGTTACTCGATTTTTGTCGGCGACACTGAAGCTTTCTTT
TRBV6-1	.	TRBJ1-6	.	CASSEAFRGAMSPLHF	TGTGCCAGCAGTGAAGCGTTCAGGGGTGCCATGTCACCCCTCCACTTT
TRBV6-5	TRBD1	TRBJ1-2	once	CASRAGTGPYGYTF	TGTGCCAGCAGAGCCGGGACAGGCCCCTATGGCTACACCTTC
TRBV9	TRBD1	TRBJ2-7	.	CASSVRGRDRLYF	TGTGCCAGCAGCGTAAGGGGACGGGACAGACTGTACTTC
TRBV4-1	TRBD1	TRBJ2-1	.	CASSQGLFGFGGQDDNEQFF	TGCGCCAGCAGCCAAGGTTTATTTGGATTTGGGGGACAGGATGACAATGAGCAGTTCTTC
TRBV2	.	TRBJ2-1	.	CASRVESGNEQFF	TGTGCCAGCCGGGTGGAGTCTGGTAATGAGCAGTTCTTC
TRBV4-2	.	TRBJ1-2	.	CASSQESAILYTF	TGTGCCAGCAGCCAAGAGTCGGCGATACTCTACACCTTC
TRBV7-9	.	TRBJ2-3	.	CASSGRPSTDTQYF	TGTGCCAGCAGTGGGCGGCCTAGCACAGATACGCAGTATTTT
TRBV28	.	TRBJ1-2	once	CASSSRERPYGYTF	TGTGCCAGCAGTTCACGGGAAAGGCCTTATGGCTACACCTTC
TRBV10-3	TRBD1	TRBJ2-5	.	CAISRGTGGQETQYF	TGTGCCATCAGCCGAGGGACAGGGGGTCAAGAGACCCAGTACTTC
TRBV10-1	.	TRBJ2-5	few	CASSETAGETQYF	TGCGCCAGCAGTGAGACCGCGGGGGAGACCCAGTACTTC
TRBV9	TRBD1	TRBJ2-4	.	CASSSSGQGFGSAKNIQYF	TGTGCCAGCAGCTCATCGGGACAGGGATTCGGTTCGGCCAAAAACATTCAGTACTTC
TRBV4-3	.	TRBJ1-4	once	CASSQDMDEKLFF	TGCGCCAGCAGCCAAGATATGGATGAAAAACTGTTTTTT
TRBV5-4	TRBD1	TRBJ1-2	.	CASSLTGVESYGYTF	TGTGCCAGCAGCTTGACAGGGGTTGAATCCTATGGCTACACCTTC
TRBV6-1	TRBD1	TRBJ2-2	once	CASSGRQGSPGELFF	TGTGCCAGCAGTGGCCGACAGGGGTCCCCCGGGGAGCTGTTTTTT
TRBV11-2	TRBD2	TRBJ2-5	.	CADGSGGPQETQYF	TGTGCCGACGGGAGCGGGGGGCCTCAAGAGACCCAGTACTTC
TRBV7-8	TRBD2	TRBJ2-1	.	CASSLGVSGGAHEQFF	TGTGCCAGCAGCTTAGGGGTCAGCGGGGGGGCCCATGAGCAGTTCTTC
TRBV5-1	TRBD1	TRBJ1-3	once	CASSFGQGNSGNTIYF	TGCGCCAGCAGCTTTGGACAGGGAAACTCTGGAAACACCATATATTTT
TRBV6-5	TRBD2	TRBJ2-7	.	CASRRGEVRGEQYF	TGTGCCAGCCGGCGGGGGGAAGTCCGCGGCGAGCAGTACTTC
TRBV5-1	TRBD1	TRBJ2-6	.	CASSYRDSPSSGANVLTF	TGCGCCAGCAGCTACCGGGACAGTCCCTCCTCTGGGGCCAACGTCCTGACTTTC
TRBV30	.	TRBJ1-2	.	CAWGRTETSYGYTF	TGTGCCTGGGGGCGGACAGAGACCTCCTATGGCTACACCTTC